The 12 T cell receptor beta chains below all came from one sample that was sequenced in a study of CD8 T cells in ankylosing spondylitis. TCRdb reprocessed the 5' RACE reads via MiXCR and lists one record per CDR3 protein. Of 150,000 to 200,000 distinct CDR3 sequences in the sample, 10% to 15% were seen once. Specimen: blood, either unsorted or a sorted T cell fraction (not recorded which). The origin of the receptors is a male donor with ankylosing spondylitis or in good health (not recorded which).

This clonotype came up a few times. The chain couples TRBV12-3 or TRBV12-4 to TRBJ1-2; D remains ambiguous. With 3 bases removed from V and 12 bases from J, the gap between germline ends came to 14 bases. The CDR3 runs 12 residues. The chain's CDR3 is CASSLGNFFDTF. Written as DNA, the CDR3 is TGTGCCAGCAGTTTGGGTAACTTTTTCGACACCTTC.

This clonotype was found many times. V and J are TRBV5-5 and TRBJ2-5, with 11 bases aligning to TRBD1. From germline, CDR1 is SGHKS and CDR2 YYEKEE (reference sequence). The junction had 9 bases not matched to a gene; V was cut back by 4 bases and J by 4 bases. The length of the CDR3 is 16 residues. CDR3 sequence: CASSEAGTGGGETQYF. CDR3 sequence (DNA): TGTGCCAGCAGCGAAGCCGGGACAGGGGGGGGAGAGACCCAGTACTTC.

The rearrangement joins TRBV3-1 to TRBJ2-1; 7 nucleotides align to TRBD2. Germline CDR1 is LGHDT and CDR2 is YNNKEL (reference sequence). V trimming: 8 bases; J trimming: 0 bases; junction bases outside the gene matches: 7. This CDR3 has 15 amino acids. In nucleotides, the CDR3 is TGTGCCAGCTGTCCTAGCGGCCCCTCCTACAATGAGCAGTTCTTC. Amino acid sequence: CASCPSGPSYNEQFF.

The gene calls are TRBV29-1 and TRBJ1-2; D unclear. The ends were cut back, 0 bases at V and 14 bases at J, with 16 bases in the middle. This CDR3 is built from 12 residues. Germline V lookup: CDR1 SQVTM, CDR2 ANQGSEA. The chain's CDR3 is CSVEDGRGSPTF. As DNA, the CDR3 is TGCAGCGTTGAAGATGGGAGAGGATCCCCTACCTTC.

This clonotype was detected a few times. CDR3 region: CASTLLTSGPTDTQYF. CDR3 coding DNA: TGTGCCAGCACCCTATTGACTAGTGGTCCCACAGATACGCAGTATTTT. The rearrangement links TRBV12-3 or TRBV12-4 to TRBJ2-3, with a possible D match to TRBD2 (6 bases). CDR3 length equals 16 residues. Between the trimmed V and J ends, which lost 7 bases and 2 bases, there was a span of 19 bases.

This chain joins TRBV7-2 and TRBJ2-7; D perhaps matches TRBD1 (5 bases). This CDR3 is 16 amino acids long. Germline CDR1 and CDR2: SGHTA and FQGNSA. V was clipped by 5 bases and J by 0 bases, with 17 bases between them. The CDR3 region is CASSLNGRASSYEQYF. In DNA form, the CDR3 reads TGTGCCAGCAGCCTCAACGGCAGGGCTAGCTCCTACGAGCAGTACTTC.

V is TRBV14 and J is TRBJ2-5, with 8 bases aligning to TRBD1. In germline, CDR1 is SGHDN, CDR2 FVKESK. V trimming: 6 bases; J trimming: 4 bases; junction bases outside the gene matches: 10. CDR3 length: 15 amino acids. The CDR3 loop is CASSFTTGAAETQYF. As DNA, the CDR3 is TGTGCCAGCAGTTTTACGACAGGGGCCGCAGAGACCCAGTACTTC.

The chain combines TRBV24-1 with TRBJ2-3; D perhaps matches TRBD1 (5 bases). Trimming removed 4 bases at V and 5 bases at J, with 9 bases between. The V gene's germline CDR1 is KGHDR and CDR2 SFDVKD. This CDR3 comprises 13 residues. CDR3 sequence: CATSDVGEDTQYF. As DNA, the CDR3 is TGTGCCACCAGTGACGTAGGGGAAGATACGCAGTATTTT.

The chain recombines TRBV3-1 with TRBJ1-5; possibly TRBD1 for D (6 bases). The CDR3 covers 13 residues. CDR1 is LGHDT and CDR2 is YNNKEL in the germline V gene (reference sequence). Trimming removed 4 bases at V and 9 bases at J, with 13 bases between. Here the CDR3 reads CASSPGGGPPQHF. The CDR3 DNA follows: TGTGCCAGCAGCCCCGGGGGGGGCCCGCCCCAGCATTTT.

The V gene is TRBV20-1, the J gene TRBJ2-1; D is possibly TRBD2 (6 bases). V lost 6 bases and J 4 bases, leaving 28 bases between the germline ends. The CDR3 has 18 residues. Germline V lookup: CDR1 DFQATT, CDR2 SNEGSKA (reference sequence). The CDR3 DNA reads as TGCAGTGCCCAAGCCTTGGATGTTAGTGGGGGGTTTTACAATGAGCAGTTCTTC. This sequence encodes CSAQALDVSGGFYNEQFF.

This clonotype was seen more than once but under ten times. The chain links TRBV7-9 to TRBJ2-7; 9 bases are shared with TRBD1. Losses at the gene ends were 4 bases for V and 9 bases for J; bases not matched to a gene: 19. Germline lookup yields CDR1 SEHNR and CDR2 FQNEAQ (reference sequence). The CDR3 runs to 17 residues. CDR3 coding DNA: TGTGCCAGCAGCTCCTACGCCGGGACAGGGATTTTACGAGGGCAGTACTTC. Translation gives CASSSYAGTGILRGQYF.

The chain is built from TRBV7-9 and TRBJ2-3; TRBD2 matches 8 bases. CDR1 SEHNR and CDR2 FQNEAQ come from the germline V gene (reference sequence). CDR3 length: 15 residues. Trimming cost V 5 bases and J 6 bases; bases outside gene matches: 10. The CDR3: CASSIMSSGGDTQYF. CDR3 DNA sequence: TGTGCCAGCAGCATTATGAGCAGCGGGGGCGATACGCAGTATTTT.